The 27 T cell receptor beta chains below all came from one sample that was sequenced in a study of blood T cells in healthy people across ages. Sample-barcoded 5' priming and a J-beta primer mix drove a second PCR of about 6 to 11 cycles. TCRdb re-analysed the 5' RACE reads in MiXCR, keeping a single row per CDR3 protein. The data contain 600,000 or so distinct CDR3 sequences, about 30% of them singletons. Material for sequencing was blood. These receptors were collected from a woman of 80 years or more in good health.

This clonotype was found many times. The rearrangement uses TRBV5-1 and TRBJ2-7, with 9 positions matching TRBD2. V gave up 4 bases and J gave up 2 bases; unmatched junction bases: 16. The CDR3 sequence is 18 residues long. The germline V gene has CDR1 SGHRS and CDR2 YFSETQ. The CDR3: CASSLGRLMGGGAYEQYF. The CDR3 DNA follows: TGCGCCAGCAGCCTAGGCCGCCTGATGGGCGGGGGGGCCTACGAGCAGTACTTC.

This clonotype was detected ten times or more. The V gene is TRBV4-2, the J gene TRBJ1-4, with 9 bases fitting TRBD1. The CDR3 loop spans 17 amino acids. V was pared by 4 bases and J by 8 bases, with 14 bases of the junction left unmatched. Looked up from germline, CDR1 is LGHNA and CDR2 is YNFKEQ. CDR3 region: CASSRTKPGTGLEKLFF. In nucleotides, the CDR3 is TGTGCCAGCAGCCGCACGAAACCCGGGACAGGGCTCGAAAAACTGTTTTTT.

In its sample, this clonotype was seen many times. The chain employs TRBV20-1 and TRBJ1-2; TRBD1 matches 8 bases. This CDR3 is built from 13 residues. Trimming cost V 7 bases and J 4 bases; bases outside gene matches: 8. Germline V lookup: CDR1 DFQATT, CDR2 SNEGSKA (reference sequence). In nucleotides, the CDR3 is TGCAGTGTTACTCACAGGGGGGGCTATGGCTACACCTTC. It encodes CSVTHRGGYGYTF.

There are a few counts of this clonotype. The chain links TRBV6-1 to TRBJ1-6, with TRBD1 matching over 9 bases. Germline lookup yields CDR1 MNHNS and CDR2 SASEGT. The CDR3 spans 16 residues. Unmatched junction bases numbered 8, after V lost 2 bases and J lost 9 bases. The CDR3 coding sequence is TGTGCCAGCAGTGAACAAAACAGGGGGCTGGGTTCACCCCTCCACTTT. This sequence encodes CASSEQNRGLGSPLHF.

This clonotype was picked up many times. The V gene is TRBV12-3 or TRBV12-4, the J gene TRBJ1-4; D gene unclear. CDR3 length: 16 residues. The ends were cut back, 8 bases at V and 0 bases at J, with 16 bases in the middle. The chain's CDR3 is CASSSGRRTTNEKLFF. The CDR3 region has the DNA TGTGCCAGCTCCAGCGGGCGGCGAACAACTAATGAAAAACTGTTTTTT.

This chain uses TRBV11-2 with TRBJ2-3; 9 bases align to TRBD2. The CDR3 has 17 amino acids. Trimming took 1 base from V and 6 from J; bases not matched to a gene: 11. Germline loops: CDR1 SGHAT, CDR2 FQNNGV. CDR3 residues: CASSLGIGSTSGDTQYF. The CDR3 region has the DNA TGTGCCAGCAGCTTAGGTATCGGATCGACTAGCGGTGATACGCAGTATTTT.

The rearrangement links TRBV4-3 to TRBJ2-5, with 8 positions matching TRBD1. The V gene end was trimmed by 1 base and the J gene end by 13 bases; junction bases not matched to a gene: 17. This CDR3 spans 16 amino acids. Germline V gives CDR1 LGHNA, CDR2 YSLEER. CDR3 residues: CASSQGYWDRSYERYF. The DNA of the CDR3 is TGCGCCAGCAGCCAAGGGTACTGGGACAGGTCCTACGAGCGGTACTTC.

Ten or more counts support this clonotype. The chain combines TRBV5-6 with TRBJ2-5; TRBD1 matches at 7 bases. With 4 bases clipped from V and 1 base from J, the junction kept 13 bases outside the gene matches. Germline V gene lookup returns CDR1 SGHDT and CDR2 YYEEEE. The CDR3 has 17 residues. CDR3 nucleotides: TGTGCCAGCAGCCAAGGGGGCGGCCCTCCGATCCAAGAGACCCAGTACTTC. This encodes CASSQGGGPPIQETQYF.

This clonotype occurred many times. The CDR3 sequence: CAWSVPYRYEQYF. In DNA form, the CDR3 reads TGTGCCTGGAGTGTCCCGTACAGGTACGAGCAGTACTTC. The chain has TRBV30 and TRBJ2-7, with D perhaps matching TRBD1 (5 bases). Germline values: CDR1 GTSNPN, CDR2 SVGIG (reference sequence). The CDR3 totals 13 residues. The V end lost 0 bases, the J end lost 4 bases, and 10 bases lay between the germline ends. Drawing the rest from reference TRBV30 and TRBJ2-7, the complete variable domain is SQTIHQWPATLVQPVGSPLSLECTVEGTSNPNLYWYRQAAGRGLQLLFYSVGIGQISSEVPQNLSASRPQDRQFILSSKKLLLSDSGFYLCAWSVPYRYEQYFGPGTRLTVT.

This clonotype was observed a single time. The chain combines TRBV5-6 with TRBJ2-1; 10 bases match TRBD2. Germline lookup yields CDR1 SGHDT and CDR2 YYEEEE. The V segment lost 4 bases and the J segment 4 bases; nucleotides outside the gene matches: 8. This CDR3 spans 16 amino acids. DNA of the CDR3: TGTGCCAGCAGCCCTACCGGGACTAGCGAGTACAATGAGCAGTTCTTC. It encodes CASSPTGTSEYNEQFF.

Many counts were recorded for this clonotype. V is TRBV5-1 and J is TRBJ1-2, with D hard to call. The CDR3 loop spans 14 amino acids. CDR1 SGHRS and CDR2 YFSETQ come from the germline V gene. V was cut by 7 bases and J by 4 bases, with 17 bases left in between. This CDR3 reads CASAPEGSGYGYTF. CDR3 coding DNA: TGCGCCAGCGCTCCGGAGGGCTCGGGCTATGGCTACACCTTC.

In the case of this clonotype: A read error may explain this, as a much larger clone is one base away. The rearrangement uses TRBV5-1 and TRBJ2-7; TRBD2 agrees at 9 bases. The junction had 15 bases not matched to a gene; V was cut back by 4 bases and J by 7 bases. The germline V gene encodes CDR1 SGHRS and CDR2 YFSETQ. This CDR3 is built from 16 residues. The CDR3 bases are TGCGCCAGCAGCCCAACCCCCAGCGGGGGGAACAATGAGCAGTACTTC. Protein product: CASSPTPSGGNNEQYF.

With respect to this clonotype: This could be a read error, since a much larger clone is one nucleotide away. V is TRBV20-1 and J is TRBJ2-5; D gene uncertain. The germline V gene has CDR1 DFQATT and CDR2 SNEGSKA (reference sequence). The CDR3 sequence is 12 residues long. Trimming left V 4 bases short and J 11 bases short, with 17 bases between. The CDR3 DNA reads as TGCAGTGCTAACCGTGGGCGCAATGAGCAGTACTTC. This gives the protein CSANRGRNEQYF.

This clonotype was seen many times. The rearrangement uses TRBV5-1 and TRBJ2-1; 14 positions agree with TRBD2. The CDR3 spans 19 residues. V lost 4 bases to trimming and J lost 8 bases; unmatched junction nucleotides: 17. Germline values: CDR1 SGHRS, CDR2 YFSETQ. CDR3: CASSPDGLAGGLVLDEQFF. In nucleotides, the CDR3 is TGCGCCAGCAGCCCGGATGGACTAGCGGGGGGTCTGGTTTTAGATGAGCAGTTCTTC.

This clonotype came up a few times. V usage is TRBV28 and J usage is TRBJ2-3, with 9 nucleotides matching TRBD1. Germline CDR1 MDHEN, CDR2 SYDVKM. The CDR3 covers 15 residues. Trimming removed 3 bases from V and 6 bases from J; junction bases left unmatched: 7. The CDR3 loop reads CASSFKWTGADTQYF. For the CDR3, the DNA is TGTGCCAGCAGTTTCAAATGGACAGGGGCGGATACGCAGTATTTT. Based on the CDR3 plus reference TRBV28 and TRBJ2-3, the full variable domain is DVKVTQSSRYLVKRTGEKVFLECVQDMDHENMFWYRQDPGLGLRLIYFSYDVKMKEKGDIPEGYSVSREKKERFSLILESASTNQTSMYLCASSFKWTGADTQYFGPGTRLTVL.

The rearrangement links TRBV25-1 to TRBJ2-5; 9 nucleotides match TRBD2. Germline assignment: CDR1 MGHDK and CDR2 SYGVNS. The trim removed 1 base at V and 2 bases at J, leaving 14 bases unmatched. This CDR3 contains 19 residues. The CDR3: CASSESGRGGPLGQETQYF. The DNA for the CDR3 is TGTGCCAGCAGTGAATCGGGGCGGGGGGGCCCTTTGGGGCAAGAGACCCAGTACTTC.

The chain joins TRBV27 to TRBJ1-2, with a weak D call TRBD1 (6 bases). Trimming removed 3 bases from V and 2 bases from J, with 10 bases in between. Germline V gene sequence: CDR1 MNHEY, CDR2 SMNVEV (reference sequence). CDR3 length: 14 amino acids. The CDR3 loop is CASSFRGENYGYTF. The CDR3 DNA reads TGTGCCAGCAGTTTCAGGGGAGAGAACTATGGCTACACCTTC.

This clonotype was seen ten or more times. V is TRBV12-3 or TRBV12-4 and J is TRBJ2-3; D may be TRBD1 (6 bases). V was shortened by 8 bases and J by 4 bases, with 13 bases between the two germline ends. This CDR3 comprises 13 residues. The CDR3 loop is CASGATGADTQYF. The DNA for the CDR3 is TGTGCCAGCGGGGCGACAGGCGCAGATACGCAGTATTTT.

This clonotype was picked up a small number of times. A much larger clone differs from this one at a single base, so this may be a read error. The genes are TRBV20-1 and TRBJ2-7; 12 bases fit TRBD2. Germline V gene data show CDR1 as DFQATT and CDR2 as SNEGSKA (reference sequence). The CDR3 runs 15 residues. The V and J ends lost 1 base and 7 bases, in that order; junction bases with no gene match: 8. The CDR3 nucleotides are TGCAGTGCTAGAGCCTTTGGACTAGCGGGGAGGGAGCAGTACTTC. It is translated as CSARAFGLAGREQYF.

This clonotype was detected many times. DNA of the CDR3: TGCGCCAGCAGCTCCGTCCCCCCGGCTAGCGGGCAAGAGACCCAGTACTTC. Translating gives CASSSVPPASGQETQYF. The chain uses TRBV5-1 and TRBJ2-5, with 8 bases fitting TRBD2. V trimming: 3 bases; J trimming: 2 bases; junction bases outside the gene matches: 12. Germline CDR1 is SGHRS and CDR2 is YFSETQ. The CDR3 loop spans 17 amino acids.

The V gene is TRBV20-1, the J gene TRBJ2-7, with D possibly being TRBD2 (6 bases). The CDR3 extends over 18 amino acids. The germline V gene has CDR1 DFQATT and CDR2 SNEGSKA (reference sequence). Trimming shortened V by 1 base and J by 6 bases, and 28 bases separated the two germline ends. The CDR3 spells CSARVPGSPGTGSAEQYF. Written as DNA, the CDR3 is TGCAGTGCTAGAGTCCCCGGTTCGCCCGGGACTGGGTCAGCCGAGCAGTACTTC.

This clonotype was recorded at least ten times. The V call is TRBV9, the J call TRBJ2-1, with 9 bases aligning to TRBD2. The CDR3 contains 15 residues. CDR1 SGDLS and CDR2 YYNGEE come from the germline V gene. The trim removed 3 bases at V and 7 bases at J, leaving 8 bases unmatched. The CDR3: CASSASGAALNEQFF. The CDR3 bases are TGTGCCAGCAGCGCTAGCGGGGCAGCATTAAATGAGCAGTTCTTC.

This clonotype was detected only once. The chain carries TRBV7-2 and TRBJ2-7; 7 positions agree with TRBD1. Trimming at V came to 5 bases and at J to 5 bases, leaving 9 bases not matched to a gene. CDR1 and CDR2 (germline): SGHTA, FQGNSA. This CDR3 contains 14 residues. DNA of the CDR3: TGTGCCAGCAGCCTTCAGGGGGTTCTAAACGAGCAGTACTTC. It translates to CASSLQGVLNEQYF.

The rearrangement uses TRBV7-8 and TRBJ2-7; no definite D call. The J call may be mistaken, given a closer DNA end match to TRBJ2-5. The CDR3 is made up of 15 amino acids. Germline V gene data show CDR1 as SGHVS and CDR2 as FQNEAQ. CDR3 in DNA: TGTGCCAGCAGCTTAGAAAGGGCCGCCCGTGAGACCCAGTACTTC. It translates to CASSLERAARETQYF.

The V call is TRBV7-3, the J call TRBJ2-3; 8 nucleotides agree with TRBD1. Germline V lookup: CDR1 SGHTA, CDR2 FQGTGA. The V and J ends lost 6 bases and 2 bases, in that order; junction bases with no gene match: 4. This CDR3 contains 14 residues. DNA for the CDR3: TGTGCCAGCAGTTCAGGGGGCCTCACAGATACGCAGTATTTT. This codes for CASSSGGLTDTQYF.

In its sample, this clonotype was seen many times. The chain recombines TRBV29-1 with TRBJ1-2; D perhaps matches TRBD1 (5 bases). Germline V gives CDR1 SQVTM, CDR2 ANQGSEA. The CDR3 consists of 13 residues. With 1 base removed from V and 6 bases from J, the gap between germline ends came to 12 bases. This chain's CDR3 is CSVEGDGENGYTF. DNA of the CDR3: TGCAGCGTTGAAGGGGACGGGGAGAATGGCTACACCTTC. The whole variable domain, filled in from reference TRBV29-1 and TRBJ1-2, reads SAVISQKPSRDICQRGTSLTIQCQVDSQVTMMFWYRQQPGQSLTLIATANQGSEATYESGFVIDKFPISRPNLTFSTLTVSNMSPEDSSIYLCSVEGDGENGYTFGSGTRLTVV.

V usage is TRBV2 and J usage is TRBJ2-7, with 7 bases matching TRBD1. V shed 0 bases, J shed 1 base, and the junction held 3 bases outside the gene matches. The germline V gene has CDR1 SNHLY and CDR2 FYNNEI. CDR3 size: 15 residues. CDR3 sequence: CASSEAARGSYEQYF. CDR3 coding DNA: TGTGCCAGCAGTGAAGCCGCCAGGGGGTCCTACGAGCAGTACTTC.